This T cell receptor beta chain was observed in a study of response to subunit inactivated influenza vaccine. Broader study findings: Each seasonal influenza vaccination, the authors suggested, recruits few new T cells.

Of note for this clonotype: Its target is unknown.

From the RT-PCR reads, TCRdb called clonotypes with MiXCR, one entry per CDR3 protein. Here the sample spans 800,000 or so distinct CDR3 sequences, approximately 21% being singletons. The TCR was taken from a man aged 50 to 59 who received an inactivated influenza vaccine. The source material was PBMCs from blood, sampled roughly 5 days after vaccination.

The DNA of the CDR3 is TGCGCCAGCAGTGAAGGTTTAACTGAAGCTTTCTTT. Amino acid sequence: CASSEGLTEAFF. The V and J genes are TRBV10-2 and TRBJ1-1; unclear D gene. V was clipped by 3 bases and J by 5 bases, with 7 bases between them. The CDR3 spans 12 residues. Germline V lookup: CDR1 WSHSY, CDR2 SAAADI.